These 9 T cell receptor beta chains originate from one sample sequenced in a study of blood T cell repertoires in COVID-19. Generated by immunoSEQ multiplex PCR, the TCRdb table keeps only in-frame clones and is missing some. The sample contains roughly 400,000 clones, over 75% of which appear only once. Sequenced input: PBMCs or T cells enriched from blood (not recorded which). The receptors originated from a man in his thirties or forties who had recovered from COVID-19.

This chain connects TRBV11-3 to TRBJ2-7; a possible D gene is TRBD2 (5 bases). Trimming pared 3 bases from V and 3 bases from J, leaving 9 bases between. Germline V gives CDR1 SGHNT, CDR2 YENEEA. The CDR3 has 13 residues. CDR3 loop: CASSFSAGYEQYF. The CDR3 nucleotides read TGTGCCAGCAGCTTTTCTGCGGGCTACGAGCAGTACTTC.

In DNA form, the CDR3 reads TGTGCCAGCGCCCCAGGGGTTTGGTCCTACGAGCAGTACTTC. This translates into CASAPGVWSYEQYF. This rearrangement joins TRBV6-5 to TRBJ2-7; possibly TRBD1 for D (6 bases). The V gene lost 8 bases and the J gene lost 1 base, with 15 bases spanning the gap. Per germline, CDR1 MNHEY and CDR2 SVGAGI. This CDR3 contains 14 residues.

CDR3 nucleotide sequence: TGTGCCAGCTCACCGAAAGGCGGGGGCACTGAAGCTTTCTTT. Protein sequence: CASSPKGGGTEAFF. This rearrangement joins TRBV18 to TRBJ1-1; TRBD1 is a possible D gene (5 bases). Trimming removed 3 bases from V and 4 bases from J, with 12 bases in between. The germline V gene encodes CDR1 KGHSH and CDR2 LQKENI. The CDR3 length is 14 residues.

The rearrangement links TRBV18 to TRBJ2-5; D possibly corresponds to TRBD2 (5 bases). Germline V CDR1 and CDR2: KGHSH, LQKENI. This CDR3 spans 16 amino acids. V was shortened by 4 bases and J by 7 bases, with 22 bases between the two germline ends. This CDR3 is CASSLTTGIQEVTQYF. For the CDR3, the DNA is TGTGCCAGCTCACTGACTACTGGTATACAAGAGGTGACCCAGTACTTC.

The V gene is TRBV19, the J gene TRBJ2-1; 13 bases fit TRBD2. Germline V gene data show CDR1 as LNHDA and CDR2 as SQIVND (reference sequence). V trimming: 3 bases; J trimming: 0 bases; junction bases outside the gene matches: 8. The CDR3 totals 19 residues. The chain's CDR3 is CASSMRGLAGLSSYNEQFF. For the CDR3, the DNA is TGTGCCAGTAGTATGCGGGGACTAGCGGGACTGAGCTCCTACAATGAGCAGTTCTTC.

The chain employs TRBV5-1 and TRBJ1-1; TRBD1 might be the D (6 bases). The CDR3 length is 15 residues. The V and J ends lost 0 bases and 3 bases respectively, with 12 bases between them. Germline loops: CDR1 SGHRS, CDR2 YFSETQ. The CDR3 is CASSLVGKGDTEAFF. The CDR3 DNA sequence: TGCGCCAGCAGCTTGGTAGGCAAGGGGGACACTGAAGCTTTCTTT.

This rearrangement joins TRBV28 to TRBJ2-5; possible D gene TRBD1, 5 bases. This CDR3 comprises 14 residues. Germline CDR1 is MDHEN and CDR2 is SYDVKM. The V end lost 5 bases, the J end lost 1 base, and 11 bases lay between the germline ends. The CDR3: CASSRQLGQETQYF. CDR3 nucleotide sequence: TGTGCCAGCAGTCGACAGCTAGGCCAAGAGACCCAGTACTTC.

This chain uses TRBV9 with TRBJ1-1, with TRBD1 matching 7 bases. The junction had 13 bases not matched to a gene; V was cut back by 2 bases and J by 6 bases. Germline CDR1 and CDR2: SGDLS and YYNGEE. This CDR3 is built from 16 residues. Here the CDR3 reads CASSVSRDSSPPEAFF. DNA for the CDR3: TGTGCCAGCAGCGTCAGCCGGGACAGCTCCCCCCCTGAAGCTTTCTTT.

V and J are TRBV4-1 and TRBJ2-7, with 12 bases matching TRBD1. The junction had 6 bases not matched to a gene; V was cut back by 1 base and J by 5 bases. Germline CDR1 MGHRA, CDR2 YSYEKL. The CDR3 is made up of 16 amino acids. CDR3 sequence reads: CASSQGPGTGGHEQYF. In DNA, the CDR3 is TGCGCCAGCAGCCAAGGGCCCGGGACAGGGGGCCACGAGCAGTACTTC.